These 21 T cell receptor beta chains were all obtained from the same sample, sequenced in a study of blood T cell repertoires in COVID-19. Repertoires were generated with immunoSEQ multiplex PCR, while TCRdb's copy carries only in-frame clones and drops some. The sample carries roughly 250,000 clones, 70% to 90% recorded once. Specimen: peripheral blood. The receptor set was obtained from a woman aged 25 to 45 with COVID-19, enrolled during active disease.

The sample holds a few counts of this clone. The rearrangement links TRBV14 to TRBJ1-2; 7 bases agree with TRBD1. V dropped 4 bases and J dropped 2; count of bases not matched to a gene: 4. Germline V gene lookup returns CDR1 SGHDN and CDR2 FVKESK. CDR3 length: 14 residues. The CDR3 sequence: CASSRGQLNYGYTF. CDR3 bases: TGTGCCAGCAGCCGGGGACAGCTAAACTATGGCTACACCTTC.

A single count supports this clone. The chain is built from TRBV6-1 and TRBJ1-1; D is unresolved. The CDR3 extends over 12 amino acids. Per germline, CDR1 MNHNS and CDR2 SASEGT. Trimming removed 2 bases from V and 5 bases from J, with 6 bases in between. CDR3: CASSEQRTEAFF. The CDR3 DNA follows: TGTGCCAGCAGTGAACAGCGGACTGAAGCTTTCTTT.

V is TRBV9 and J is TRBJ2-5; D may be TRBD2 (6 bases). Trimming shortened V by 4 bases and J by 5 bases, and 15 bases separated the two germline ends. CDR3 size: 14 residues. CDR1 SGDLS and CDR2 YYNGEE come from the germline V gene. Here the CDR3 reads CASSHKLASETQYF. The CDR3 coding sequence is TGTGCCAGCAGCCATAAACTAGCTTCTGAGACCCAGTACTTC.

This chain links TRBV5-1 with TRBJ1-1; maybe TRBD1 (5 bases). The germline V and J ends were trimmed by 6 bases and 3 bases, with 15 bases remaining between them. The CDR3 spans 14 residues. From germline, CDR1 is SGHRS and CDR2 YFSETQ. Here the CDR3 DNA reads TGCGCCAGCAAATCAGGGTATGGGCACACTGAAGCTTTCTTT. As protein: CASKSGYGHTEAFF. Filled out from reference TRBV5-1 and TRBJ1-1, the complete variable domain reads KAGVTQTPRYLIKTRGQQVTLSCSPISGHRSVSWYQQTPGQGLQFLFEYFSETQRNKGNFPGRFSGRQFSNSRSEMNVSTLELGDSALYLCASKSGYGHTEAFFGQGTRLTVV.

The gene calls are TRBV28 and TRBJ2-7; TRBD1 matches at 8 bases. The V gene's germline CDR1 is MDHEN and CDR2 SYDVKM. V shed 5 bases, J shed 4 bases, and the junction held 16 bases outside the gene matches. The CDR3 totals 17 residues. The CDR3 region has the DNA TGTGCCAGCAGTCGTCACTCCGGGACAGGTCCGATGTACGAGCAGTACTTC. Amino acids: CASSRHSGTGPMYEQYF.

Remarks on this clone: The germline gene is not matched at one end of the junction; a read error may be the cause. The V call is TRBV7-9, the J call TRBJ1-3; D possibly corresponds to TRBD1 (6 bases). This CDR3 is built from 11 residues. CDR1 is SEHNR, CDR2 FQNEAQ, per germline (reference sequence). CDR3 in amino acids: CASSLGGQADF. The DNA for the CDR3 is TGTGCCAGCAGCTTAGGGGGGCAGGCCGATTTT.

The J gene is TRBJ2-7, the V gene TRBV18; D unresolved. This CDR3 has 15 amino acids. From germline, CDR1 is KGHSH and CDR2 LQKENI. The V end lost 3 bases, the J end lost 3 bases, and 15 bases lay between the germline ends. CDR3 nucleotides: TGTGCCAGCTCACCGGCAGGCCTATCGGACTACGAGCAGTACTTC. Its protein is CASSPAGLSDYEQYF.

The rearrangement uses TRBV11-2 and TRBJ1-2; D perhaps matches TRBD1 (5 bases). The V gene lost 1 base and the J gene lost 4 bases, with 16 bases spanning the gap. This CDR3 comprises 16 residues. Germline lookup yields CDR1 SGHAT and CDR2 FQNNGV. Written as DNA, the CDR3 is TGTGCCAGCAGCTTAGCTCTCCCAGGGTTAACCTATGGCTACACCTTC. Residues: CASSLALPGLTYGYTF. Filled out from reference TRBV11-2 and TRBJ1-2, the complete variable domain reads EAGVAQSPRYKIIEKRQSVAFWCNPISGHATLYWYQQILGQGPKLLIQFQNNGVVDDSQLPKDRFSAERLKGVDSTLKIQPAKLEDSAVYLCASSLALPGLTYGYTFGSGTRLTVV.

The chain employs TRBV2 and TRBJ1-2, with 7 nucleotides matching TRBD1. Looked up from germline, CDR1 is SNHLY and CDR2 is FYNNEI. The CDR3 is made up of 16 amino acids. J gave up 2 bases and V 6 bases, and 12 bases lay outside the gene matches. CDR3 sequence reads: CASSPLATGINYGYTF. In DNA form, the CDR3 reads TGTGCCAGCAGCCCCCTAGCGACAGGGATCAACTATGGCTACACCTTC.

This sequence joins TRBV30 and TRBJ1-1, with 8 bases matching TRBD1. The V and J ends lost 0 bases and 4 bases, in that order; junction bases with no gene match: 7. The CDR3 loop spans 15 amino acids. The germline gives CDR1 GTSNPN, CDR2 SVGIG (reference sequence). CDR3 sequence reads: CAWSVLRDRGTEAFF. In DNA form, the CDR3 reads TGTGCCTGGAGTGTACTAAGAGACAGGGGCACTGAAGCTTTCTTT.

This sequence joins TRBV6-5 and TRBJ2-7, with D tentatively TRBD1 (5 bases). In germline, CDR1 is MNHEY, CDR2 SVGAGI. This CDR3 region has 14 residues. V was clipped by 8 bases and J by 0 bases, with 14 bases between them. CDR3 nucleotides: TGTGCCAGCCGCGGAAGGGGCCTCTCCTACGAGCAGTACTTC. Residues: CASRGRGLSYEQYF.

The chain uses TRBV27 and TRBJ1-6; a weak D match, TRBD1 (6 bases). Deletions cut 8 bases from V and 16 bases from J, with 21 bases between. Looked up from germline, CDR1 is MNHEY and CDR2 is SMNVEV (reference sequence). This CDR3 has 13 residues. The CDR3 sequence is CASRYLQGPSLHF. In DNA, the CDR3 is TGTGCCAGCCGGTACCTACAGGGCCCCTCACTCCACTTT.

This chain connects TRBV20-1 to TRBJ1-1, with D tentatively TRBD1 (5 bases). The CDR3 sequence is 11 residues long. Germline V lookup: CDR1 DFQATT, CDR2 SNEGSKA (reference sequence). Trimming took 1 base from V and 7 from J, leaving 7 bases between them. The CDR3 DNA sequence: TGCAGTGCTAGAGGGGGACTTGAAGCTTTCTTT. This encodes CSARGGLEAFF.

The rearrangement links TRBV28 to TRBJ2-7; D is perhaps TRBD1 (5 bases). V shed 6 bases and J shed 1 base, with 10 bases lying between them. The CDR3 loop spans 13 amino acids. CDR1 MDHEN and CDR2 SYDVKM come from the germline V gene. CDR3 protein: CASRQDGSYEQYF. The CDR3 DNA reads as TGTGCCAGCAGACAGGACGGGTCCTACGAGCAGTACTTC.

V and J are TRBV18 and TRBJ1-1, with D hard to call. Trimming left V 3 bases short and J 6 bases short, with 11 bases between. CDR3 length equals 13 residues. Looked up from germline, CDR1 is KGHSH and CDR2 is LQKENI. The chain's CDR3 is CASSPPSRSEAFF. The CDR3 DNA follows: TGTGCCAGCTCACCTCCGAGCCGCTCTGAAGCTTTCTTT.

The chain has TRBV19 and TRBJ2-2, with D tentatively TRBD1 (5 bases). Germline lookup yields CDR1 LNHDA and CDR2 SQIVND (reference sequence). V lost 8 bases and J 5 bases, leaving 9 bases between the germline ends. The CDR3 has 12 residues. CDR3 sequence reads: CASEPGTGELFF. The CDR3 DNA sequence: TGTGCCAGTGAACCAGGGACCGGGGAGCTGTTTTTT.

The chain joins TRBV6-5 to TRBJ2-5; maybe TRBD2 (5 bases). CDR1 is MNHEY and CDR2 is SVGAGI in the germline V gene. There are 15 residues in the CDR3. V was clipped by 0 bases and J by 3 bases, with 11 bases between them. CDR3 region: CASSYSRTREETQYF. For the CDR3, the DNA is TGTGCCAGCAGTTACTCAAGAACTAGAGAAGAGACCCAGTACTTC.

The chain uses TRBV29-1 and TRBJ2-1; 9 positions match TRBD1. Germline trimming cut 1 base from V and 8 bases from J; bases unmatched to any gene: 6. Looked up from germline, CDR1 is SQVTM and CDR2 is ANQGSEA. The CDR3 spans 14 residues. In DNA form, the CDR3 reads TGCAGCGTTGAAGGGACAGGGGACTTCTATGAGCAGTTCTTC. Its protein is CSVEGTGDFYEQFF.

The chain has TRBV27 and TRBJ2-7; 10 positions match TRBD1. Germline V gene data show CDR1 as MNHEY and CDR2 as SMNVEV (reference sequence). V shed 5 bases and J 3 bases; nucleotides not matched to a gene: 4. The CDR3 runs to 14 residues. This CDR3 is CASSPGQGFYEQYF. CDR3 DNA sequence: TGTGCCAGCAGTCCGGGACAGGGGTTCTACGAGCAGTACTTC.

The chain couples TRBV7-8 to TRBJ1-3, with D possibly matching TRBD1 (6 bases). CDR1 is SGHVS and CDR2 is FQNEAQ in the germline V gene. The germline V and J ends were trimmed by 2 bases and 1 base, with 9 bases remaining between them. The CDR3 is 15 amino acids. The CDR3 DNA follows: TGTGCCAGCAGCTTACTTACAGGGTCTGGAAACACCATATATTTT. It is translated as CASSLLTGSGNTIYF.

The CDR3 region has the DNA TGTGCCAGCAGTTACCGCTTCCCGGGGGGGCATAGGAAAAACATTCAGTACTTC. Its protein product is CASSYRFPGGHRKNIQYF. The chain links TRBV6-2 or TRBV6-3 to TRBJ2-4, with 8 positions matching TRBD2. The germline V gene has CDR1 MNHEY and CDR2 SVGEGT. The trim removed 2 bases at V and 4 bases at J, leaving 13 bases unmatched. The CDR3 covers 18 residues.